These 8 T cell receptor beta chains originate from one sample sequenced in a study of T-cell reconstitution after alpha-beta-depleted transplantation in children (dated by TCRdb to 2016 to 2017). Receptor amplification or capture employed PCR. The sample was run on an Illumina HiSeq 2500. To normalize quantification of the TCRbeta repertoire, the TCR libraries were built with molecular barcoding that relied on unique molecular identifiers. The public reads were reanalyzed by TCRdb: fastp trimming at Q25, MiXCR alignment, in-frame beta chains only. Duplicate CDR3 protein sequences are folded into a single record with the most common DNA and genes. Across this sample there are roughly 200,000 distinct CDR3 sequences, with approximately 8.4% seen only once. Approximately 34% of the sample comes from the top ten. The meaning of the sample's treatment or condition label: allogeneic hematopoietic cell transplantation with graft depleted of TCRalphabeta T cells and CD19 B cells.

Source: PBMCs, mostly from graft donor cells, taken 360 days after TCRalphabeta/CD19-depleted stem cell transplant. The receptor source for this set is a male patient aged 2 to 10 who had a stem cell transplant for acute myeloid leukemia, so the T cells may come from the graft donor.

V and J are TRBV6-5 and TRBJ2-1; the match to TRBD2 covers 7 bases. Germline trimming cut 2 bases from V and 5 bases from J; bases unmatched to any gene: 6. Germline V lookup: CDR1 MNHEY, CDR2 SVGAGI. The length of the CDR3 is 15 residues. The DNA of the CDR3 is TGTGCCAGCAGTTACCGCGGGAGAAGGGACAATGAGCAGTTCTTC. Amino acid sequence: CASSYRGRRDNEQFF.

This clonotype was detected ten times or more. This chain connects TRBV12-3 or TRBV12-4 to TRBJ2-3; possibly TRBD1 for D (6 bases). The V gene lost 4 bases and the J gene lost 6 bases, with 14 bases spanning the gap. The CDR3 has 14 residues. CDR3 DNA: TGTGCCAGCAGTTCCGGACAGCTAGGGGATACGCAGTATTTT. Its protein product is CASSSGQLGDTQYF.

The chain combines TRBV5-1 with TRBJ2-2, with D hard to call. The germline CDR1 and CDR2 sequences are SGHRS and YFSETQ. The V and J ends lost 0 bases and 7 bases respectively, with 4 bases between them. The length of the CDR3 is 12 residues. CDR3 in DNA: TGCGCCAGCAGCTTGGCCGGCGGGGAGCTGTTTTTT. Translating it yields CASSLAGGELFF.

This clonotype has at least ten counts. This chain uses TRBV20-1 with TRBJ2-1; unclear D gene. V lost 1 base and J lost 6, with 4 bases in between. This CDR3 contains 11 residues. CDR1 is DFQATT and CDR2 is SNEGSKA in the germline V gene (reference sequence). The CDR3 nucleotides are TGCAGTGCTAGAGGGGGCAATGAGCAGTTCTTC. Translation gives CSARGGNEQFF.

This clonotype was recorded at least ten times. The rearrangement uses TRBV25-1 and TRBJ2-7; a possible D gene is TRBD2 (6 bases). The V gene's germline CDR1 is MGHDK and CDR2 SYGVNS. Deletions cut 5 bases from V and 0 bases from J, with 20 bases between. This CDR3 contains 17 residues. As DNA, the CDR3 is TGTGCCAGCAGTCCCCGGGTGTCAGGGACTCACTCCTACGAGCAGTACTTC. The encoded protein is CASSPRVSGTHSYEQYF.

In its sample, this clonotype was seen a few times. This sequence joins TRBV7-2 and TRBJ2-7, with 10 bases fitting TRBD2. This CDR3 has 15 amino acids. With V trimmed by 5 bases and J by 4 bases, 8 bases remained unmatched. Germline V lookup: CDR1 SGHTA, CDR2 FQGNSA. The CDR3 DNA follows: TGTGCCAGCAGCCGGACTAGCGGAGGGGAATACGAGCAGTACTTC. Translation gives CASSRTSGGEYEQYF.

The chain carries TRBV7-2 and TRBJ2-1; 12 nucleotides agree with TRBD2. V lost 1 base and J lost 4; bases outside the gene matches: 5. This CDR3 is built from 17 residues. Germline-derived CDR1 and CDR2 are SGHTA and FQGNSA. DNA of the CDR3: TGTGCCAGCAGCTTAGGGACTAGCGGGACCCCTTACAATGAGCAGTTCTTC. Its protein is CASSLGTSGTPYNEQFF.

The rearrangement joins TRBV20-1 to TRBJ2-5, with TRBD1 identical over 9 bases. V was pared by 2 bases and J by 4 bases, with 5 bases of the junction left unmatched. CDR1 is DFQATT, CDR2 SNEGSKA, per germline (reference sequence). This CDR3 contains 14 residues. CDR3 DNA: TGCAGTGCTAGAAGGGGACAGGGCGGAGAGACCCAGTACTTC. It encodes CSARRGQGGETQYF.